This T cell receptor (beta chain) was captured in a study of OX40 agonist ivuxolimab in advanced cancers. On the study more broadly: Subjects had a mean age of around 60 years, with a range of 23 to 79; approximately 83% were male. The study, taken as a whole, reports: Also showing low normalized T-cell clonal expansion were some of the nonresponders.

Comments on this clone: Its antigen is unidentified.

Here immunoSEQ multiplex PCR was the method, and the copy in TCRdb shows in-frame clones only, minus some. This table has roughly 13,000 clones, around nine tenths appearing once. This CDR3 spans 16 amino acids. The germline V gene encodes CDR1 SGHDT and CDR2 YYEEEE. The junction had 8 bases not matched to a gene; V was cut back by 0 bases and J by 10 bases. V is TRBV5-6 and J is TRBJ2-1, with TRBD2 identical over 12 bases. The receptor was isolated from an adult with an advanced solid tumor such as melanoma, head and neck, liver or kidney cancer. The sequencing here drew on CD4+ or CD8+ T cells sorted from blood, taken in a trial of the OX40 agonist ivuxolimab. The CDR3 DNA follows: TGTGCCAGCAGCTTGGCCCGACTAGCGGGGGTTGGGGAGCAGTTCTTC. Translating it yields CASSLARLAGVGEQFF.